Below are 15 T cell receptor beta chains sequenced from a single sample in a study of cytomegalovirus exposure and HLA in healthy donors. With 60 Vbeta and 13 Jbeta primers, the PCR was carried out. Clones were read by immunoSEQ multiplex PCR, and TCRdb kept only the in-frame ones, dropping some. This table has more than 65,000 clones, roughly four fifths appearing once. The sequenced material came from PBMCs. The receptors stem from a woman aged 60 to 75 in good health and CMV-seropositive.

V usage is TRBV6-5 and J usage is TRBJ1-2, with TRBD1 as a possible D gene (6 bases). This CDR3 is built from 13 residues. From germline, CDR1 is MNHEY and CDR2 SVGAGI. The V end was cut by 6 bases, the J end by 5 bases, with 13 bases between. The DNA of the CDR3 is TGTGCCAGCAGGGCAACAGGGTATTATGGCTACACCTTC. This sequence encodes CASRATGYYGYTF.

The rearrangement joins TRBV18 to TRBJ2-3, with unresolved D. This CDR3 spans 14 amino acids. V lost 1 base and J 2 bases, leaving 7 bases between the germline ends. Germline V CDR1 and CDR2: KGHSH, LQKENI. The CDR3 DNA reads TGTGCCAGCTCACCACTCTCGGTCACAGATACGCAGTATTTT. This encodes CASSPLSVTDTQYF.

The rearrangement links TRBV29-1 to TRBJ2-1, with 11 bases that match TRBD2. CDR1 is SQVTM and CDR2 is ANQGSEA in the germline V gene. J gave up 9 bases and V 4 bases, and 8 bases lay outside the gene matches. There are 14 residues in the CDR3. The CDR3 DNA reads TGCAGCGTTGCGAGGACTAGCGGGTCTACTGAGCAGTTCTTC. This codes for CSVARTSGSTEQFF.

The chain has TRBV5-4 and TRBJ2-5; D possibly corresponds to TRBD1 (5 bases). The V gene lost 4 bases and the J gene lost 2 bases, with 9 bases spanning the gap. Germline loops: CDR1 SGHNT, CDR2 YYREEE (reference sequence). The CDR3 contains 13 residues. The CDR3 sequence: CASSRTQQETQYF. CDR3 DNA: TGTGCCAGCAGCCGGACACAGCAAGAGACCCAGTACTTC.

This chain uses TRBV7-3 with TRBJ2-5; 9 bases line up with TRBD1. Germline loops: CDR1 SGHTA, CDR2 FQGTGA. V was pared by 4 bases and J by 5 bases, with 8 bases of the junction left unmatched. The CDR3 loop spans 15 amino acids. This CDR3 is CASSSAGTGFETQYF. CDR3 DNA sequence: TGTGCCAGCAGCTCAGCCGGGACAGGGTTCGAGACCCAGTACTTC.

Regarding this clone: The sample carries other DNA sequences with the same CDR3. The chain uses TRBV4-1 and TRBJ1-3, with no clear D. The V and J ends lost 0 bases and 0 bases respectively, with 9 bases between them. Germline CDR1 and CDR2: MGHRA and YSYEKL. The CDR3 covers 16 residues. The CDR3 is CASSQDLTYSGNTIYF. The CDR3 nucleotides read TGCGCCAGCAGCCAAGATCTGACTTACTCTGGAAACACCATATATTTT.

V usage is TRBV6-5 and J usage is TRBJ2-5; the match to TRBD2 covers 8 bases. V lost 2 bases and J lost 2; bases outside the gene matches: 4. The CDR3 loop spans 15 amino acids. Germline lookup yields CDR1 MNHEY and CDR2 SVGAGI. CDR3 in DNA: TGTGCCAGCAGTTACAGCGGGAGCTGGCAAGAGACCCAGTACTTC. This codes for CASSYSGSWQETQYF.

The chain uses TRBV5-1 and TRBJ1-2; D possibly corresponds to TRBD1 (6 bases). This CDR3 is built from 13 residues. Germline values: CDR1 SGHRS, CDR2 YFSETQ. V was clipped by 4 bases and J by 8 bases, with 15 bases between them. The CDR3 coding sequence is TGCGCCAGCAGCCTCCAGGGACAATCAGGCTACACCTTC. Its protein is CASSLQGQSGYTF.

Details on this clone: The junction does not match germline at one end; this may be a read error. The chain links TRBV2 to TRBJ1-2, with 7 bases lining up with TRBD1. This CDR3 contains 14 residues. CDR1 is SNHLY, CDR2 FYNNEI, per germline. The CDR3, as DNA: TGTGCCAGCAGCGAAGGGGACAGCTACTATGGCTACACCTTC. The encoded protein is CASSEGDSYYGYTF.

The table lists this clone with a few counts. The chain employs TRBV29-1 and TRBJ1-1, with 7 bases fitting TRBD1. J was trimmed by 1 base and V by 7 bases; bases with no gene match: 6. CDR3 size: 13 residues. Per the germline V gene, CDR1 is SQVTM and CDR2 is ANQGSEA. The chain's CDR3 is CSAQGDGNTEAFF. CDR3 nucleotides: TGCAGCGCGCAGGGGGACGGGAACACTGAAGCTTTCTTT. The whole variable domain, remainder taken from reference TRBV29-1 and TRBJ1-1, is SAVISQKPSRDICQRGTSLTIQCQVDSQVTMMFWYRQQPGQSLTLIATANQGSEATYESGFVIDKFPISRPNLTFSTLTVSNMSPEDSSIYLCSAQGDGNTEAFFGQGTRLTVV.

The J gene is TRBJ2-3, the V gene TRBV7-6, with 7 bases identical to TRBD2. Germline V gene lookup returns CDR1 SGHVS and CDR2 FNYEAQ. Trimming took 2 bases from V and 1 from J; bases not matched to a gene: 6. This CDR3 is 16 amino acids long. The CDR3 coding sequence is TGTGCCAGCAGCTTACTTGGCGGACTAGGCACAGATACGCAGTATTTT. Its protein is CASSLLGGLGTDTQYF.

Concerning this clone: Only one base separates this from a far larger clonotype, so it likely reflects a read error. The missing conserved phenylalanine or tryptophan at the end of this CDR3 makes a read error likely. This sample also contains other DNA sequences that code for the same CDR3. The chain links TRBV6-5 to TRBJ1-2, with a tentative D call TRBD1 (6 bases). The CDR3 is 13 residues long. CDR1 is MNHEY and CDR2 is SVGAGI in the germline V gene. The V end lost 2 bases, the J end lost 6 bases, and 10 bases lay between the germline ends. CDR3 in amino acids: CASSYVGAHGYTV. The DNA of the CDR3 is TGTGCCAGCAGTTACGTGGGGGCCCATGGCTACACCGTC.

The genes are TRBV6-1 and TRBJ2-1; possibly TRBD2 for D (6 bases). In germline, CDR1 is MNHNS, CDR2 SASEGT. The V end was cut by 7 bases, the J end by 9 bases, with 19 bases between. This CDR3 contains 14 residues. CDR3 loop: CASIPPEGKAEQFF. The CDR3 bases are TGTGCCAGCATCCCCCCGGAGGGGAAGGCTGAGCAGTTCTTC.

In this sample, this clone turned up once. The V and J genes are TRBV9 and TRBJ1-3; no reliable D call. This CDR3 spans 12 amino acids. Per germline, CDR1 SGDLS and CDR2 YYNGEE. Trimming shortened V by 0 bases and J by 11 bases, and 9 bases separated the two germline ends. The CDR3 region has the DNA TGTGCCAGCAGCGTAGGCGAGTTTCCCATATATTTT. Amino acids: CASSVGEFPIYF.

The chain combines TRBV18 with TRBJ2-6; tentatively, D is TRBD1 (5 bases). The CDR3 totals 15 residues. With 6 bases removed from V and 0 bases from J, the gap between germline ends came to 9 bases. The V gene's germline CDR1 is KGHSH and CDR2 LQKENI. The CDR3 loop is CASSFDSSGANVLTF. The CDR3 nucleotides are TGTGCCAGCTCCTTCGACAGCTCTGGGGCCAACGTCCTGACTTTC.